This T cell receptor beta chain was recorded in a study of blood T cells in healthy people across ages. Through a sample-barcoded 5' primer and a J-beta primer mix, a second PCR was run for roughly 6 to 11 cycles. TCRdb used MiXCR to reprocess the 5' RACE reads, holding one entry per CDR3 protein. The top ten hold around 11% of the sample, which has 1.5 million to 2 million distinct CDR3 sequences, approximately 32% seen once. Study-wide findings and caveats: Diversity of TCR beta per million T cells declined in a roughly linear way with age. More naive CD4+ cells and higher diversity were found in long-lived than in aged donors.

The CDR3 consists of 14 residues. Germline lookup yields CDR1 SGHTA and CDR2 FQGNSA. The V segment lost 5 bases and the J segment 4 bases; nucleotides outside the gene matches: 5. In the case of this clonotype: The antigen is undetermined.

The sequence was obtained from a woman in her 30s in good health. Material for sequencing was blood. The V and J genes are TRBV7-2 and TRBJ2-1, with 7 bases identical to TRBD2. CDR3: CASSRDYPYNEQFF. CDR3 in DNA: TGTGCCAGCAGCCGGGACTACCCTTACAATGAGCAGTTCTTC.